A selection of T cell receptor beta chains follows, all from one sample in a study of shared clonotypes between healthy human individuals. Here immunoSEQ multiplex PCR was the method, and the copy in TCRdb shows in-frame clones only, minus some. The table records 550,000 to 600,000 clones, more than 95% of them present only once. Material: naive CD8+ T cells sorted from blood. Receptor source: a man under 40 in good health. CDR3s include the opening cysteine and the closing phenylalanine or tryptophan. The D gene is left open where the match is weak. Rows may omit the clone size; those that give it use once, few, many or a size class.

d_call j_call v_call clone_size cdr3_nt cdr3_aa
- TRBJ2-1 TRBV7-2 - TGTGCCCCTTCGGTCGAGCAGTTCTTC CAPSVEQFF
TRBD1 TRBJ2-7 TRBV4-1 - TGCGCCAGCAGCCAAGGTACAGGGGCCACATCCTACGAGCAGTACTTC CASSQGTGATSYEQYF
TRBD1 TRBJ2-7 TRBV4-1 - TGCGCCAGCAGCCAATGGGACAGGGCCCAGGACGAGCAGTACTTC CASSQWDRAQDEQYF
- TRBJ2-1 TRBV10-3 - TGTGCCTCTTTCAGGGATAATGAGCAGTTCTTC CASFRDNEQFF
TRBD1 TRBJ2-7 TRBV27 - TGTGCCAGCAGAACCGGGACAGGGGTGAAGTGGCAGTACTTC CASRTGTGVKWQYF
- TRBJ2-7 TRBV4-3 - TGCGCCAGCAGCCAAGATTCCGAGGCTCCTAAGGGCTACGAGCAGTACTTC CASSQDSEAPKGYEQYF
TRBD2 TRBJ2-7 TRBV7-2 once TGTGCCAGCAGCTCCTATAGTGGACTAGCGGGCTACGAGCAGTACTTC CASSSYSGLAGYEQYF
- TRBJ2-3 TRBV10-3 once TGTGCCATCAGTGAGTCAAGCACAGATACGCAGTATTTT CAISESSTDTQYF
- TRBJ2-5 TRBV29-1 - TGCAGCGTTGAGGCGGTCGGGGGAGAGACCCAGTACTTC CSVEAVGGETQYF
- TRBJ2-7 TRBV9 - TGTGCCAGCAGCGTTGGGGGGAACCTCGACTACGAGCAGTACTTC CASSVGGNLDYEQYF
- TRBJ1-2 TRBV9 - TGTGCCAGCAGCGTAGGTGAGAACTATGGCTACACCTTC CASSVGENYGYTF
TRBD2 TRBJ2-1 TRBV9 - TGTGCCAGCAGCGTAGGACTAGCGGTATACAATGAGCAGTTCTTC CASSVGLAVYNEQFF
TRBD2 TRBJ2-7 TRBV2 - TGTGCCAGCACGGGGGGCGGGAGGAACTACTACGAGCAGTACTTC CASTGGGRNYYEQYF
- TRBJ1-1 TRBV9 - TGTGCCAGCAGCGTAGTGACAGGAGCTTTCTTT CASSVVTGAFF
- TRBJ2-2 TRBV5-1 - TGCGCCAGCAGCCCTTATAATCAGGGAGCCGGGGAGCTGTTTTTT CASSPYNQGAGELFF
TRBD1 TRBJ2-7 TRBV29-1 - TGCAGCGCGTGGACAGGGGCCTACGAGCAGTACTTC CSAWTGAYEQYF
- TRBJ2-7 TRBV27 - TGTGCCAGCAGTTTAAAAAACGGGGCAACCTACGAGCAGTACTTC CASSLKNGATYEQYF
- TRBJ2-1 TRBV10-2 - TGCGCCAGCAGGATCCGACAAACAGCTTTTTATGAGCAGTTCTTC CASRIRQTAFYEQFF
TRBD1 TRBJ2-3 TRBV5-1 - TGCGCCAGCAGCTTGGTTGAACAGGGGACAGATACGCAGTATTTT CASSLVEQGTDTQYF
TRBD1 TRBJ1-4 TRBV6-1 - TGTGCCAGCAGTGAACAGGGGGTTTGGGAAAAACTGTTTTTT CASSEQGVWEKLFF
TRBD2 TRBJ2-3 TRBV15 - TGTGCCACCAGCAGAGGCCCCTCGGGACTAGCGGGAGCAGATACGCAGTATTTT CATSRGPSGLAGADTQYF
- TRBJ2-7 TRBV5-4 - TGTGCCAGCAGCTTCGGGGGCTCCTACGAGCAGTACTTC CASSFGGSYEQYF
- TRBJ2-5 TRBV11-2 - TGTGCCAGCAGCTTAGTTGGCAGGGAGAGACAAGAGACCCAGTACTTC CASSLVGRERQETQYF
- TRBJ2-3 TRBV18 - TGTGCCAGCTCACCTTCGTCAGGCACAGATACGCAGTATTTT CASSPSSGTDTQYF
- TRBJ1-4 TRBV6-5 - TGTGCCAGCAGTTACATGGGACTGATTAATGAAAAACTGTTTTTT CASSYMGLINEKLFF